This T cell receptor beta chain was profiled in a study of neurological immune-mediated disorders. This clonotype was seen repeatedly, ten times or more. TCRdb re-called the 5' RACE reads with MiXCR, one entry per CDR3 protein. This sample has some 29,000 distinct CDR3 sequences, with around 10% found just once. Germline loops: CDR1 LGHNA, CDR2 YSLEER. V gave up 0 bases and J gave up 8 bases, with 13 bases separating them. This CDR3 comprises 14 residues. The sample taken for sequencing was PBMCs. J is TRBJ1-1 and V is TRBV4-3; D unresolved. The receptor was isolated from a woman aged 55-69 years in good health. Written as DNA, the CDR3 is TGCGCCAGCAGCCAAGATCTGGGATCTGGGGAAGCTTTCTTT. Protein product: CASSQDLGSGEAFF.